This T cell receptor (beta chain) was profiled in a study of blood T cell repertoires in COVID-19. The CDR3 spans 11 residues. Germline V gives CDR1 LNHDA, CDR2 SQIVND (reference sequence). V was clipped by 10 bases and J by 12 bases, with 15 bases between them. Original processing notes: Amplified reference gene primers provided the basis for estimating nucleated cell counts. TCRdb keeps only in-frame clones here, not all; method: immunoSEQ multiplex PCR. The V and J calls and the clone size are those of that table, but D and trimming were determined from the DNA. Among approximately 93,000 clones listed, 86% were seen once.

Sample: peripheral blood. The receptor was isolated from a man aged 50-60 years with active or convalescent COVID-19. The chain is built from TRBV19 and TRBJ1-4; D not resolved. CDR3 nucleotides: TGTGCCACCCAATGGCTGGGAGAACTGTTTTTT. It is translated as CATQWLGELFF.